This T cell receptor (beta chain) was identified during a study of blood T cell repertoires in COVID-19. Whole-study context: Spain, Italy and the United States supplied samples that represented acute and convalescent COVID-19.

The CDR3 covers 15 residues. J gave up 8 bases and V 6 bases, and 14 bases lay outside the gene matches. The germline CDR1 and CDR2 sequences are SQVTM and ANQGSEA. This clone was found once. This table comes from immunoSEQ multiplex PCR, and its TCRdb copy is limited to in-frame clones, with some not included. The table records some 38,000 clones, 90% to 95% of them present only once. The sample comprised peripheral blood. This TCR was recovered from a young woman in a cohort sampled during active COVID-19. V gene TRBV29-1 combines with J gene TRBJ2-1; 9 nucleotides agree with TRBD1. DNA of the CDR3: TGCAGCGTGGCCCCCGGACAGGGGAGGGCCTATGAGCAGTTCTTC. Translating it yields CSVAPGQGRAYEQFF.